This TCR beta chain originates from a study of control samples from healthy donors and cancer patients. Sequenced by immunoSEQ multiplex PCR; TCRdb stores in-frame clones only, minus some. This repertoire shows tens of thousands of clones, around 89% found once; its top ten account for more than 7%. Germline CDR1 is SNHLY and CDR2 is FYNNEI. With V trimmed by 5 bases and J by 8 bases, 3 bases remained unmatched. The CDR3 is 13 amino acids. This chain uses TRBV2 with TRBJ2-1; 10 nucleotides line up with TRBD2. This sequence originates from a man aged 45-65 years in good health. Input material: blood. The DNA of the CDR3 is TGTGCCAGCAGTCAACTAGCGGGGCATGAGCAGTTCTTC. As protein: CASSQLAGHEQFF.